This entry concerns a single TCR beta chain. The target antigen is unknown. The sample belongs to a study of vaccination and CD4 T cells after COVID-19. Turning to the study itself: The convalescents, six males and four females, included two who were Hispanic. Post-vaccination specimens were collected at a median of approximately 66 days following dose two (range 14 to 241).

This CDR3 has 15 residues. The V gene end was trimmed by 6 bases and the J gene end by 5 bases; junction bases not matched to a gene: 7. Germline V gives CDR1 LNHDA, CDR2 SQIVND (reference sequence). Scientists ran DNA taken from cultured CD4+ T cells through the Oncomine TCR Beta short-read assay for sequencing. TCRdb passed the PCR reads through MiXCR, listing each CDR3 protein once. The repertoire holds tens of thousands of distinct CDR3 sequences, about three fifths seen once, with around 5% in the top ten. This sample's treatment: approximately nine-day PBMC culture with coronavirus spike peptide pools or control peptides (ViraFEST assay). Following culture for around 9 days, CD4+ T cells were isolated by negative selection.

This chain connects TRBV19 to TRBJ1-6; 7 bases agree with TRBD1. Input material: CD4+ T cells from blood, cultured in vitro. The origin of this receptor is a human donor who had recovered from COVID-19. CDR3 protein: CASRTTGTDNSPLHF. CDR3 DNA sequence: TGTGCCAGTAGGACAACCGGGACAGATAATTCACCCCTCCACTTT.